This TCR beta chain was identified in a study of identical twins. The CDR3 has 16 amino acids. The germline CDR1 and CDR2 sequences are DFQATT and SNEGSKA (reference sequence). With V trimmed by 7 bases and J by 1 base, 12 bases remained unmatched. The study's findings and limits: Modeled out-of-frame TCR alpha sharing in monozygotic twins fell below observed levels. Researchers reported excess low generation probability among twin-shared out-of-frame alpha sequences. Cord blood beta clonotypes present at high abundance carried fewer insertions; no such pattern appeared in memory repertoires.

This clonotype has only a few counts. The antigen is unknown. TCRdb re-called the 5' RACE reads with MiXCR, one entry per CDR3 protein. The data contain around 650,000 distinct CDR3 sequences, less than 9% of them singletons. Another study also made use of these data, one on yellow fever vaccine responses in identical twins.

The chain uses TRBV20-1 and TRBJ2-3, with 9 bases identical to TRBD2. The sequenced material came from PBMCs. This receptor was identified in a woman between 18 and 29 years old in good health. For the CDR3, the DNA is TGCAGTGTCATACCGGGACTAGCAGGGGGCACAGATACGCAGTATTTT. The encoded protein is CSVIPGLAGGTDTQYF.